The 30 T cell receptor beta chains reported below all come from one sample, sequenced in a study of beta chain features in type 1 diabetes. Study-level points and caveats: There was a moderate but significant shortening of TCRB CDR3s in all four CD4+ subsets of Type 1 diabetes patients.

Of the isolated RNA, all was reverse transcribed, and so the sequenced material was expressed TCRB transcripts. Here immunoSEQ multiplex PCR was the method, and the copy in TCRdb shows in-frame clones only, minus some. The sample contains 300,000 to 350,000 clones, about 13% of which appear only once. The antigens for these receptors are not known. Sequenced: naive CD4+ T cells from blood. These receptors were collected from a woman aged 18-29 years with type 1 diabetes.

The J gene is TRBJ1-1, the V gene TRBV2; no firm D call. The ends were cut back, 8 bases at V and 9 bases at J, with 16 bases in the middle. CDR1 and CDR2 from the germline V gene are SNHLY and FYNNEI. The CDR3 totals 12 residues. CDR3 in amino acids: CASFLSRPQAFF. In nucleotides, the CDR3 is TGTGCCAGCTTTCTCAGTCGTCCTCAAGCTTTCTTT.

This clone was recorded a few times. This sequence joins TRBV9 and TRBJ2-7, with TRBD2 identical over 9 bases. In germline, CDR1 is SGDLS, CDR2 YYNGEE. There are 18 residues in the CDR3. Trimming at V came to 0 bases and at J to 7 bases, leaving 17 bases not matched to a gene. CDR3 DNA sequence: TGTGCCAGCAGCGTAGAGGAGGGGCTGGGACTAGCAGCAAAGGAGCAGTACTTC. It translates to CASSVEEGLGLAAKEQYF.

The chain carries TRBV19 and TRBJ1-5; D gene uncertain. Germline loops: CDR1 LNHDA, CDR2 SQIVND (reference sequence). Trimming left V 2 bases short and J 0 bases short, with 17 bases between. The CDR3 has 18 residues. The CDR3 protein is CASSIKSSRFHSNQPQHF. The CDR3 DNA is TGTGCCAGTAGTATAAAATCCTCTCGGTTTCATAGCAATCAGCCCCAGCATTTT.

The V gene is TRBV28, the J gene TRBJ2-3; 7 bases are a match to TRBD2. The CDR3 runs 11 residues. Germline loops: CDR1 MDHEN, CDR2 SYDVKM. CDR3 amino acids: CGSGVTDTQYF. The CDR3 DNA is TGTGGGAGCGGGGTGACAGATACGCAGTATTTT. Based on the CDR3 plus reference TRBV28 and TRBJ2-3, the full variable domain is DVKVTQSSRYLVKRTGEKVFLECVQDMDHENMFWYRQDPGLGLRLIYFSYDVKMKEKGDIPEGYSVSREKKERFSLILESASTNQTSMYLCGSGVTDTQYFGPGTRLTVL.

The chain combines TRBV5-1 with TRBJ2-7, with 9 bases that match TRBD1. Trimming cost V 5 bases and J 8 bases; bases outside gene matches: 11. Germline lookup yields CDR1 SGHRS and CDR2 YFSETQ. The length of the CDR3 is 14 residues. In DNA, the CDR3 is TGCGCCAGCAGGGGACAGGGCCCTACGGACAAGCAGTACTTC. Translating it yields CASRGQGPTDKQYF.

The chain couples TRBV5-1 to TRBJ2-1; maybe TRBD1 (5 bases). CDR1 and CDR2 from the germline V gene are SGHRS and YFSETQ. The CDR3 contains 14 residues. V was shortened by 4 bases and J by 3 bases, with 11 bases between the two germline ends. The CDR3 DNA reads as TGCGCCAGCAGCCCCGGACATCTCTACAATGAGCAGTTCTTC. Protein: CASSPGHLYNEQFF. The variable domain in full, with the rest retrieved from reference TRBV5-1 and TRBJ2-1, is KAGVTQTPRYLIKTRGQQVTLSCSPISGHRSVSWYQQTPGQGLQFLFEYFSETQRNKGNFPGRFSGRQFSNSRSEMNVSTLELGDSALYLCASSPGHLYNEQFFGPGTRLTVL.

J is TRBJ1-1 and V is TRBV18, with 9 positions matching TRBD1. The CDR3 length is 15 residues. Germline CDR1 reads KGHSH; CDR2 reads LQKENI. V dropped 2 bases and J dropped 4; count of bases not matched to a gene: 5. The CDR3 here is CASSPKQGAGTEAFF. In nucleotides, the CDR3 is TGTGCCAGCTCACCAAAACAGGGGGCGGGCACTGAAGCTTTCTTT.

Only a few counts were recorded for this clone. V is TRBV5-1 and J is TRBJ2-1; 8 bases agree with TRBD1. The V gene's germline CDR1 is SGHRS and CDR2 YFSETQ. CDR3 length: 18 residues. V was clipped by 0 bases and J by 8 bases; unmatched bases: 16. CDR3 amino acids: CASSLASIRDRREDEQFF. DNA for the CDR3: TGCGCCAGCAGCTTGGCCTCGATCAGGGACAGGCGCGAGGATGAGCAGTTCTTC.

The chain joins TRBV7-2 to TRBJ2-1; D might be TRBD2 (5 bases). CDR3 length equals 14 residues. CDR1 is SGHTA, CDR2 FQGNSA, per germline. V shed 5 bases and J shed 3 bases, with 11 bases lying between them. The CDR3: CASSRRQDYNEQFF. The DNA of the CDR3 is TGTGCCAGCAGCCGGAGGCAGGACTACAATGAGCAGTTCTTC.

There are a few counts of this clone. The chain couples TRBV7-3 to TRBJ2-1, with D unclear. Germline V gives CDR1 SGHTA, CDR2 FQGTGA. The V end was cut by 1 base, the J end by 6 bases, with 13 bases between. This CDR3 has 15 amino acids. The CDR3 region has the DNA TGTGCCAGCAGCTTAAAGCCCTCACAGCCCAATGAGCAGTTCTTC. Amino acids: CASSLKPSQPNEQFF.

This clone has a handful of counts. The rearrangement links TRBV30 to TRBJ1-1; maybe TRBD1 (6 bases). The V gene's germline CDR1 is GTSNPN and CDR2 SVGIG (reference sequence). The length of the CDR3 is 17 residues. V lost 1 base, J lost 3 bases, and 21 bases lay in between. The CDR3 loop reads CAWSDRGAAGLYTEAFF. The DNA of the CDR3 is TGTGCCTGGAGTGACCGGGGGGCCGCTGGGCTATACACTGAAGCTTTCTTT.

This clone appeared a few times. The genes are TRBV11-1 and TRBJ2-1; TRBD2 matches 12 bases. The CDR3 consists of 15 residues. Germline values: CDR1 SGHAT, CDR2 FQDESV (reference sequence). V dropped 6 bases and J dropped 8; count of bases not matched to a gene: 8. Here the CDR3 reads CASSYLAGGPYEQFF. As DNA, the CDR3 is TGTGCCAGCAGTTACCTAGCGGGAGGGCCCTATGAGCAGTTCTTC.

The table lists this clone with a few counts. The chain employs TRBV5-1 and TRBJ2-7, with a possible D match to TRBD1 (7 bases). The germline gives CDR1 SGHRS, CDR2 YFSETQ. The CDR3 length is 15 residues. The V and J ends lost 5 bases and 3 bases respectively, with 18 bases between them. CDR3 region: CASRLTTGTFYEQYF. CDR3 nucleotide sequence: TGCGCCAGCAGATTGACGACAGGGACTTTCTACGAGCAGTACTTC. The variable domain in full, with the rest retrieved from reference TRBV5-1 and TRBJ2-7, is KAGVTQTPRYLIKTRGQQVTLSCSPISGHRSVSWYQQTPGQGLQFLFEYFSETQRNKGNFPGRFSGRQFSNSRSEMNVSTLELGDSALYLCASRLTTGTFYEQYFGPGTRLTVT.

Remarks on this clone: This CDR3 is also generated by other DNA sequences in the sample. The chain is built from TRBV5-1 and TRBJ1-1; D perhaps matches TRBD1 (6 bases). The CDR3 length is 13 residues. Trimming removed 1 base from V and 3 bases from J, with 7 bases in between. Germline assignment: CDR1 SGHRS and CDR2 YFSETQ. In nucleotides, the CDR3 is TGCGCCAGCAGCTTGTCAGGGGACACTGAAGCTTTCTTT. Its translation is CASSLSGDTEAFF.

This clone was seen a few times. V and J are TRBV27 and TRBJ1-5, with 7 bases that match TRBD1. The germline V gene has CDR1 MNHEY and CDR2 SMNVEV (reference sequence). CDR3 length: 15 residues. The ends lost 3 bases at V and 4 bases at J; junction bases unmatched: 6. CDR3 nucleotide sequence: TGTGCCAGCAGTTTTCAAGGGGGCGGAAATCAGCCCCAGCATTTT. Encoded protein: CASSFQGGGNQPQHF.

This clone was seen a handful of times. This sample also contains other DNA sequences that code for the same CDR3. The V gene is TRBV5-1, the J gene TRBJ2-1, with 8 bases matching TRBD2. This CDR3 contains 15 residues. V was clipped by 1 base and J by 6 bases; unmatched bases: 6. Germline CDR1 reads SGHRS; CDR2 reads YFSETQ. The CDR3 region has the DNA TGCGCCAGCAGCTTGAGTCTAGCGGGTGCCAATGAGCAGTTCTTC. Translated: CASSLSLAGANEQFF.

The chain has TRBV2 and TRBJ2-1; D unclear. The CDR3 spans 12 residues. Germline CDR1 is SNHLY and CDR2 is FYNNEI. Trimming removed 5 bases at V and 8 bases at J, with 10 bases between. The CDR3 DNA reads as TGTGCCAGCAGTTCAGGTTTCGATGAGCAGTTCTTC. This gives the protein CASSSGFDEQFF.

This chain links TRBV20-1 with TRBJ2-1, with D possibly matching TRBD2 (6 bases). Per germline, CDR1 DFQATT and CDR2 SNEGSKA (reference sequence). The CDR3 contains 11 residues. V shed 7 bases and J shed 5 bases, with 9 bases lying between them. CDR3 in amino acids: CSVGGHNEQFF. DNA of the CDR3: TGCAGTGTCGGAGGGCACAATGAGCAGTTCTTC.

V is TRBV25-1 and J is TRBJ1-4; D is perhaps TRBD1 (6 bases). Trimming removed 7 bases from V and 6 bases from J, with 9 bases in between. Germline V gene data show CDR1 as MGHDK and CDR2 as SYGVNS. The CDR3 is 12 residues long. The CDR3 region is CASTWTDEKLFF. The CDR3 nucleotides are TGTGCCAGCACTTGGACAGATGAAAAACTGTTTTTT.

This rearrangement joins TRBV18 to TRBJ2-7; 8 nucleotides agree with TRBD2. The CDR3 runs 14 residues. With 0 bases clipped from V and 6 bases from J, the junction kept 4 bases outside the gene matches. The V gene's germline CDR1 is KGHSH and CDR2 LQKENI. CDR3 coding DNA: TGTGCCAGCTCACCACCCGGACTAGCAGGCGAGCAGTACTTC. Amino acids: CASSPPGLAGEQYF.

This clone has a handful of counts. This chain joins TRBV28 and TRBJ2-7; perhaps TRBD1 as D (6 bases). V dropped 5 bases and J dropped 3 bases, with 11 bases sitting between them. Germline V lookup: CDR1 MDHEN, CDR2 SYDVKM. The CDR3 totals 13 residues. This CDR3 reads CASSRGHGYEQYF. CDR3 nucleotide sequence: TGTGCCAGCAGTCGGGGACACGGCTACGAGCAGTACTTC. Drawing the rest from reference TRBV28 and TRBJ2-7, the complete variable domain is DVKVTQSSRYLVKRTGEKVFLECVQDMDHENMFWYRQDPGLGLRLIYFSYDVKMKEKGDIPEGYSVSREKKERFSLILESASTNQTSMYLCASSRGHGYEQYFGPGTRLTVT.

The chain combines TRBV29-1 with TRBJ2-3; D might be TRBD2 (6 bases). The CDR3 has 14 residues. Germline CDR1 is SQVTM and CDR2 is ANQGSEA. Trimming left V 6 bases short and J 3 bases short, with 16 bases between. The CDR3 is CSVVGGAGTDTQYF. In nucleotides, the CDR3 is TGCAGCGTCGTAGGTGGAGCGGGTACAGATACGCAGTATTTT.

The chain couples TRBV18 to TRBJ1-2; D is unresolved. The CDR3 length is 14 residues. Trimming removed 2 bases from V and 7 bases from J, with 14 bases in between. Germline CDR1 KGHSH, CDR2 LQKENI. CDR3 protein: CASSPGQELGGYTF. CDR3 nucleotide sequence: TGTGCCAGCTCACCAGGGCAGGAATTAGGTGGCTACACCTTC. Looking up the rest from reference TRBV18 and TRBJ1-2 gives the full variable domain: NAGVMQNPRHLVRRRGQEARLRCSPMKGHSHVYWYRQLPEEGLKFMVYLQKENIIDESGMPKERFSAEFPKEGPSILRIQQVVRGDSAAYFCASSPGQELGGYTFGSGTRLTVV.

This clone was counted a few times. This sequence joins TRBV29-1 and TRBJ1-5, with 10 bases identical to TRBD1. Germline V lookup: CDR1 SQVTM, CDR2 ANQGSEA. J was trimmed by 4 bases and V by 7 bases; bases with no gene match: 4. The CDR3 spans 13 residues. The CDR3 DNA sequence: TGCAGCGCCCTGGGACAGGGGAATCAGCCCCAGCATTTT. This translates into CSALGQGNQPQHF.

The rearrangement uses TRBV18 and TRBJ2-2; 8 nucleotides agree with TRBD1. The germline CDR1 and CDR2 sequences are KGHSH and LQKENI. After removal of 2 bases from V and 7 bases from J, the junction contained 9 bases not matched to a gene. The CDR3 length is 16 residues. The DNA for the CDR3 is TGTGCCAGCTCACCAATGGACAGGGTGGACAACGGGGAGCTGTTTTTT. This gives the protein CASSPMDRVDNGELFF. Filled out from reference TRBV18 and TRBJ2-2, the complete variable domain reads NAGVMQNPRHLVRRRGQEARLRCSPMKGHSHVYWYRQLPEEGLKFMVYLQKENIIDESGMPKERFSAEFPKEGPSILRIQQVVRGDSAAYFCASSPMDRVDNGELFFGEGSRLTVL.

This chain connects TRBV7-2 to TRBJ1-5; D not certain. CDR3 length: 14 residues. V gave up 5 bases and J gave up 2 bases, with 10 bases separating them. Germline V gives CDR1 SGHTA, CDR2 FQGNSA. CDR3 loop: CASSPRSGNQPQHF. The CDR3 DNA reads TGTGCCAGCAGCCCCAGGTCGGGCAATCAGCCCCAGCATTTT.

This clone was picked up a small number of times. This chain uses TRBV7-3 with TRBJ2-7, with 7 bases fitting TRBD2. Germline V gives CDR1 SGHTA, CDR2 FQGTGA. The CDR3 consists of 15 residues. Trimming at V came to 2 bases and at J to 2 bases, leaving 6 bases not matched to a gene. CDR3 bases: TGTGCCAGCAGCTTATATGGGGGGGACCCCTACGAGCAGTACTTC. It codes for CASSLYGGDPYEQYF.

This clone has just a few counts. The gene calls are TRBV7-9 and TRBJ2-1; the match to TRBD2 covers 12 bases. Looked up from germline, CDR1 is SEHNR and CDR2 is FQNEAQ (reference sequence). This CDR3 has 17 residues. Trimming cost V 2 bases and J 7 bases; bases outside gene matches: 9. The CDR3 bases are TGTGCCAGCAGCTTACCCCGGAGACTAGCGGGAGTTAATGAGCAGTTCTTC. Its protein product is CASSLPRRLAGVNEQFF.

The rearrangement joins TRBV6-5 to TRBJ2-4, with 7 positions matching TRBD1. With 7 bases clipped from V and 4 bases from J, the junction kept 7 bases outside the gene matches. This CDR3 is built from 14 residues. The germline gives CDR1 MNHEY, CDR2 SVGAGI. The CDR3 DNA follows: TGTGCCAGCACCGCACAGGGGCCAAAAAACATTCAGTACTTC. It codes for CASTAQGPKNIQYF.

The chain employs TRBV28 and TRBJ2-7; D not resolved. This CDR3 spans 13 amino acids. V gave up 6 bases and J gave up 0 bases, with 9 bases separating them. Germline CDR1 is MDHEN and CDR2 is SYDVKM. The CDR3 region is CASRPASSYEQYF. In nucleotides, the CDR3 is TGTGCCAGCAGGCCAGCTAGCTCCTACGAGCAGTACTTC.